These 7 T cell receptor beta chains share one sample of origin, sequenced in a study of CD8+ T cells in alopecia areata (dated by TCRdb to 2017 to 2018). Explained via the paper, the treatment or condition label denotes: oral pan-JAK inhibitor, 5-10 mg twice daily. Receptor amplification or capture employed the immunoSEQ multiplex PCR assay. RNA was extracted from all samples and reverse transcribed into cDNA, which served as template for TCR sequencing. The immuneACCESS repertoire file appears here via TCRdb, limited to in-frame rearrangements. These files lack a portion of the clones; in checked studies, under half of the deficit traces to unresolved V genes, and the cause of the others is not known. The sample records about 250,000 clones, over 45% of which are singletons. 0.75% to 0.95% of the sample is taken by the ten largest. Sequenced material: CD4+ T cells sorted from blood, taken at week 52, from a patient treated with tofacitinib. These receptors were obtained from a human donor with alopecia areata.

The chain has TRBV6-5 and TRBJ2-5, with a possible D match to TRBD1 (5 bases). The germline gives CDR1 MNHEY, CDR2 SVGAGI. V lost 0 bases and J 7 bases, leaving 9 bases between the germline ends. There are 13 residues in the CDR3. CDR3 loop: CASSYSGHGTQYF. The CDR3 nucleotides read TGTGCCAGCAGTTACTCGGGGCATGGGACCCAGTACTTC.

This clone was seen a handful of times. The CDR3 DNA reads as TGTGCCAGCAGTGCTAGCGTTGGTACAGATACGCAGTATTTT. It translates to CASSASVGTDTQYF. The chain has TRBV6-1 and TRBJ2-3; a weak D match, TRBD2 (6 bases). The CDR3 has 14 residues. V gave up 4 bases and J gave up 3 bases, with 11 bases separating them. The germline V gene encodes CDR1 MNHNS and CDR2 SASEGT.

This clone showed up many times. V is TRBV4-3 and J is TRBJ1-3; TRBD1 is a possible D gene (5 bases). Germline V CDR1 and CDR2: LGHNA, YSLEER. The CDR3 extends over 15 amino acids. The V gene lost 0 bases and the J gene lost 7 bases, with 13 bases spanning the gap. CDR3 protein: CASSQEGQKGNTIYF. CDR3 DNA: TGCGCCAGCAGCCAAGAAGGGCAGAAGGGGAACACCATATATTTT.

This chain uses TRBV18 with TRBJ1-1, with a weak D call TRBD1 (5 bases). This CDR3 is built from 13 residues. Germline V gene data show CDR1 as KGHSH and CDR2 as LQKENI. V gave up 3 bases and J gave up 4 bases, with 9 bases separating them. CDR3 nucleotides: TGTGCCAGCTCACCGGCTGGGACCACTGAAGCTTTCTTT. Translated: CASSPAGTTEAFF.

The chain recombines TRBV5-1 with TRBJ2-7, with 8 bases identical to TRBD2. This CDR3 has 15 amino acids. The germline V gene encodes CDR1 SGHRS and CDR2 YFSETQ. The junction had 9 bases not matched to a gene; V was cut back by 4 bases and J by 3 bases. The CDR3: CASSPTAGGLYEQYF. The CDR3 DNA follows: TGCGCCAGCAGCCCGACCGCGGGAGGCCTCTACGAGCAGTACTTC.

V usage is TRBV7-9 and J usage is TRBJ2-3, with 11 bases matching TRBD2. With 3 bases clipped from V and 7 bases from J, the junction kept 6 bases outside the gene matches. Germline V gene lookup returns CDR1 SEHNR and CDR2 FQNEAQ (reference sequence). CDR3 size: 15 residues. CDR3 residues: CASSFLSGGANTQYF. The CDR3, as DNA: TGTGCCAGCAGCTTCCTTAGCGGGGGGGCTAATACGCAGTATTTT. The entire variable domain, with the rest obtained from reference TRBV7-9 and TRBJ2-3, is as follows: DTGVSQNPRHKITKRGQNVTFRCDPISEHNRLYWYRQTLGQGPEFLTYFQNEAQLEKSRLLSDRFSAERPKGSFSTLEIQRTEQGDSAMYLCASSFLSGGANTQYFGPGTRLTVL.

The rearrangement links TRBV29-1 to TRBJ2-5; 7 nucleotides match TRBD1. The V gene's germline CDR1 is SQVTM and CDR2 ANQGSEA. After removal of 6 bases from V and 0 bases from J, the junction contained 4 bases not matched to a gene. The CDR3 spans 13 residues. CDR3 sequence reads: CSVTDRDQETQYF. The CDR3 bases are TGCAGCGTCACCGACAGGGACCAAGAGACCCAGTACTTC.